The next 14 T cell receptor beta chains were all read from a single sample in a study of cytomegalovirus exposure and HLA in healthy donors. A multiplex PCR was run with 60 Vbeta primers and 13 Jbeta primers. TCRdb's table, derived via immunoSEQ multiplex PCR, lists solely in-frame clones and lacks some. The sample yields some 150,000 clones, 63% seen once. The sample taken for sequencing was PBMCs. The receptors derive from a woman aged 60 to 75 in good health and CMV-seropositive.

The V call is TRBV30, the J call TRBJ2-1; 9 positions agree with TRBD2. Germline lookup yields CDR1 GTSNPN and CDR2 SVGIG (reference sequence). J lost 9 bases, V lost 3 bases, and 6 bases had no gene match. The CDR3 totals 13 residues. The CDR3: CAWREREVGEQFF. The CDR3 DNA follows: TGTGCCTGGAGGGAGCGGGAGGTCGGTGAGCAGTTCTTC.

V is TRBV4-3 and J is TRBJ2-2, with 9 bases that match TRBD2. V lost 1 base to trimming and J lost 0 bases; unmatched junction nucleotides: 6. CDR1 LGHNA and CDR2 YSLEER come from the germline V gene. The CDR3 is 18 residues long. CDR3 protein: CASSQASAGGANTGELFF. CDR3 DNA sequence: TGCGCCAGCAGCCAAGCGAGTGCGGGAGGGGCGAACACCGGGGAGCTGTTTTTT.

The rearrangement joins TRBV11-2 to TRBJ2-7; 10 nucleotides align to TRBD2. The V gene's germline CDR1 is SGHAT and CDR2 FQNNGV. The V gene end was trimmed by 5 bases and the J gene end by 0 bases; junction bases not matched to a gene: 4. The CDR3 is 15 residues long. The CDR3 here is CASSPRTSGSYEQYF. The CDR3 DNA follows: TGTGCCAGCAGCCCCCGGACTAGCGGCTCCTACGAGCAGTACTTC.

V gene TRBV6-6 combines with J gene TRBJ2-7; 8 nucleotides agree with TRBD1. The junction had 5 bases not matched to a gene; V was cut back by 0 bases and J by 4 bases. Germline assignment: CDR1 MNHNY and CDR2 SVGAGI (reference sequence). The CDR3 covers 15 residues. The CDR3 here is CASSYSDRGMYEQYF. The CDR3 nucleotides read TGTGCCAGCAGTTACTCTGACAGGGGAATGTACGAGCAGTACTTC.

The rearrangement joins TRBV19 to TRBJ1-5, with 7 nucleotides matching TRBD1. From germline, CDR1 is LNHDA and CDR2 SQIVND (reference sequence). V lost 10 bases to trimming and J lost 0 bases; unmatched junction nucleotides: 15. The CDR3 covers 17 residues. CDR3 coding DNA: TGTGCCACCGCGGCACAGGGGAGCGACTATAGCAATCAGCCCCAGCATTTT. Translating gives CATAAQGSDYSNQPQHF.

The chain uses TRBV19 and TRBJ1-2; the match to TRBD1 covers 9 bases. This CDR3 has 15 amino acids. The ends lost 5 bases at V and 2 bases at J; junction bases unmatched: 6. CDR1 LNHDA and CDR2 SQIVND come from the germline V gene (reference sequence). The CDR3 region has the DNA TGTGCCAGTAGTCCCATTGGGACAGGGAACTATGGCTACACCTTC. Translating it yields CASSPIGTGNYGYTF. Variable domain in full (rest from reference TRBV19 and TRBJ1-2): DGGITQSPKYLFRKEGQNVTLSCEQNLNHDAMYWYRQDPGQGLRLIYYSQIVNDFQKGDIAEGYSVSREKKESFPLTVTSAQKNPTAFYLCASSPIGTGNYGYTFGSGTRLTVV.

V gene TRBV28 combines with J gene TRBJ2-2, with TRBD1 identical over 9 bases. CDR3 length equals 16 residues. V was clipped by 6 bases and J by 6 bases; unmatched bases: 11. CDR1 is MDHEN, CDR2 SYDVKM, per germline. The CDR3 loop is CASSTPGTGIAGELFF. The CDR3 DNA sequence: TGTGCCAGCAGCACACCCGGGACAGGGATCGCCGGGGAGCTGTTTTTT.

The genes are TRBV9 and TRBJ2-3; D is possibly TRBD2 (6 bases). Germline loops: CDR1 SGDLS, CDR2 YYNGEE. V was shortened by 0 bases and J by 5 bases, with 16 bases between the two germline ends. The length of the CDR3 is 16 residues. This chain's CDR3 is CASSVATGQGGDTQYF. CDR3 in DNA: TGTGCCAGCAGCGTAGCTACGGGGCAGGGAGGAGATACGCAGTATTTT.

The chain employs TRBV5-1 and TRBJ2-2; 8 bases match TRBD2. This CDR3 region has 16 residues. Germline V CDR1 and CDR2: SGHRS, YFSETQ. Trimming at V came to 4 bases and at J to 5 bases, leaving 10 bases not matched to a gene. CDR3 DNA sequence: TGCGCCAGCAGCGCCCACGGGAGGGCCGAAACCGGGGAGCTGTTTTTT. This translates into CASSAHGRAETGELFF.

This clone appeared once. This chain uses TRBV5-1 with TRBJ2-7; possibly TRBD2 for D (6 bases). CDR3 size: 16 residues. Germline V gives CDR1 SGHRS, CDR2 YFSETQ. Trimming took off 4 bases at V and 1 base at J, with 18 bases between the two ends. CDR3 protein: CASSPGLGSGSYEQYF. CDR3 DNA sequence: TGCGCCAGCAGCCCGGGGCTCGGGAGCGGTTCCTACGAGCAGTACTTC.

With regard to this clone: Other DNA sequences in the sample encode the same CDR3. The rearrangement uses TRBV18 and TRBJ1-1, with 9 bases matching TRBD1. The CDR3 has 15 amino acids. V lost 4 bases and J lost 0; bases outside the gene matches: 3. Per the germline V gene, CDR1 is KGHSH and CDR2 is LQKENI. CDR3 loop: CASSLGQGMNTEAFF. The CDR3 DNA follows: TGTGCCAGCTCACTGGGACAGGGCATGAACACTGAAGCTTTCTTT.

This clone was detected only a few times. The chain links TRBV5-1 to TRBJ2-3; TRBD2 matches 9 bases. Germline V gene data show CDR1 as SGHRS and CDR2 as YFSETQ. V lost 4 bases and J lost 7; bases outside the gene matches: 16. The CDR3 has 17 amino acids. Written as DNA, the CDR3 is TGCGCCAGCAGCGGGGATTTAGCGGGAGCGAGTTGGAATACGCAGTATTTT. It encodes CASSGDLAGASWNTQYF.

V usage is TRBV28 and J usage is TRBJ2-5; no clear D gene. The DNA end is a closer match to TRBJ2-7, so the J assignment may be wrong. Germline V gene sequence: CDR1 MDHEN, CDR2 SYDVKM. The CDR3 is made up of 12 amino acids. CDR3 sequence: CASSLQDYEQYF. DNA of the CDR3: TGTGCCAGCAGTTTACAGGACTACGAGCAGTACTTC.

The chain employs TRBV7-7 and TRBJ2-5, with TRBD2 matching over 9 bases. The V gene's germline CDR1 is SSHAT and CDR2 FNYEAQ (reference sequence). Losses at the gene ends were 5 bases for V and 5 bases for J; bases not matched to a gene: 6. The CDR3 extends over 14 amino acids. DNA of the CDR3: TGTGCCAGCAGCCCGGGACTAGCAGAGGAGACCCAGTACTTC. It encodes CASSPGLAEETQYF.